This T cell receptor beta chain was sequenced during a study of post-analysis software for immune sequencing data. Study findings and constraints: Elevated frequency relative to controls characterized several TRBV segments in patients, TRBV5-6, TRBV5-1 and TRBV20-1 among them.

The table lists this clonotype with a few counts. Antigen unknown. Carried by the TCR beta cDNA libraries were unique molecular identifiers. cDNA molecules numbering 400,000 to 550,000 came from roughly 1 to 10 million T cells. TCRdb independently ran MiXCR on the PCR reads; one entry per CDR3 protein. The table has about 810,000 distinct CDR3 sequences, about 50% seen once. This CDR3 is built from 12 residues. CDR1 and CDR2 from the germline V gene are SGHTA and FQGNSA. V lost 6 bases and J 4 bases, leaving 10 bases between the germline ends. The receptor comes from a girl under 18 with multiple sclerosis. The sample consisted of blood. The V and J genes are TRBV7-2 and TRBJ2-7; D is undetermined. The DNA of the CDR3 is TGTGCCAGCAGTCAATCCCGGTACGAGCAGTACTTC. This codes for CASSQSRYEQYF.